This TCR beta chain derives from a study of blood T cell repertoires in COVID-19. Clones were read by immunoSEQ multiplex PCR, and TCRdb kept only the in-frame ones, dropping some. Of about 330,000 clones listed, approximately 90% are singletons. The CDR3 loop spans 12 amino acids. V was clipped by 5 bases and J by 11 bases, with 12 bases between them. The germline gives CDR1 LNHDA, CDR2 SQIVND (reference sequence). The table lists this clone with a count of one. The chain joins TRBV19 to TRBJ1-4, with D hard to call. The receptor was isolated from a woman aged 25 to 39 who had recovered from COVID-19. The sample consisted of PBMCs or T cells enriched from blood (not recorded which). Here the CDR3 reads CASSSVPGKLFF. The CDR3 region has the DNA TGTGCCAGTAGTTCCGTCCCGGGGAAACTGTTTTTT.